This TCR beta chain was captured in a study of blood T cell repertoires in COVID-19. Study as a whole: T cells, B-cell-depleted T cells, or PBMCs supplied cDNA or gDNA.

V shed 3 bases and J 4 bases; nucleotides not matched to a gene: 6. This CDR3 region has 15 residues. Per the germline V gene, CDR1 is SGHKS and CDR2 is YYEKEE (reference sequence). Original handling: Amplifying reference gene primers gave estimates of nucleated cell counts. Some clones are missing from TCRdb's copy, which holds only in-frame ones; the method was immunoSEQ multiplex PCR. V and J calls and clone size are copied from that table; D and trimming were computed from the DNA. The sample includes 350,000 to 550,000 clones, 87% of them seen just once. In assigning cohorts, the study relied on participant-reported clinical history.

This chain links TRBV5-5 with TRBJ1-3; 8 bases map to TRBD1. Sequences were obtained from PBMCs or T cells enriched from blood (not recorded which). The receptor was derived from a woman aged 18-29 years with acute COVID-19. The CDR3 reads CASSSDRGDGNTIYF. CDR3 coding DNA: TGTGCCAGCAGCTCAGACAGGGGCGACGGAAACACCATATATTTT.